The sequence of this T cell receptor (beta chain) was determined in a study of cytomegalovirus exposure and HLA in healthy donors. Study-level information: Roughly 92 million unique TCRs, all from HLA-typed donors, were included in an early release of the data.

Remarks on this clone: Its matching antigen is unknown.

The donors, nominally healthy at sampling, likely had unrecorded immune exposures. PCR was performed using 60 Vbeta and 13 Jbeta primers. The data were produced by immunoSEQ multiplex PCR, yet TCRdb's version contains in-frame clones alone and is incomplete. The table lists around 65,000 clones, with 15% to 20% in the top ten. The CDR3 spans 15 residues. Germline CDR1 SGHRS, CDR2 YFSETQ. The V end lost 7 bases, the J end lost 4 bases, and 19 bases lay between the germline ends. Study results and limitations: The investigators catalogued about 170 TCR beta chains as cytomegalovirus-associated. Later analysis reportedly placed an Asian-associated ancestry cluster below the roughly 680-donor mean in N-insertions.

The chain couples TRBV5-1 to TRBJ2-3; possible D gene TRBD1, 7 bases. The TCR comes from a boy aged 10-17 years in good health and CMV-seronegative. Sequences were obtained from PBMCs. CDR3 sequence: CASGRGEAVADTQYF. CDR3 nucleotides: TGCGCCAGCGGCAGGGGGGAGGCCGTGGCAGATACGCAGTATTTT. The complete variable domain, with remaining parts taken from reference TRBV5-1 and TRBJ2-3, reads KAGVTQTPRYLIKTRGQQVTLSCSPISGHRSVSWYQQTPGQGLQFLFEYFSETQRNKGNFPGRFSGRQFSNSRSEMNVSTLELGDSALYLCASGRGEAVADTQYFGPGTRLTVL.